This T cell receptor (beta chain) was sequenced in a study of blood T cell repertoires in COVID-19. Method: immunoSEQ multiplex PCR; TCRdb's copy keeps in-frame clones and lacks some. The sample has under 450,000 clones; about 88% are singletons. The CDR3 contains 16 residues. After removal of 3 bases from V and 5 bases from J, the junction contained 8 bases not matched to a gene. In germline, CDR1 is SGHAT, CDR2 FQNNGV. The clonotype comes from a woman in her 30s who had recovered from COVID-19. The material sequenced was PBMCs or T cells enriched from blood (not recorded which). The chain joins TRBV11-2 to TRBJ2-3, with 10 bases fitting TRBD2. The CDR3 sequence: CASSLALAGVKDTQYF. The DNA for the CDR3 is TGTGCCAGCAGCTTGGCCCTAGCGGGAGTTAAAGATACGCAGTATTTT.